These T cell receptor beta chains were read from a single sample in a study of spatial heterogeneity in lung cancer. Each CDR3 protein gets one entry after TCRdb re-called the 5' RACE reads with MiXCR. The sample lists 40,000 to 55,000 distinct CDR3 sequences; around 6.5% were seen once. Sequences were derived from PBMCs, sampled at surgery. Receptor source: a female donor with early-stage non-small cell lung cancer. Each CDR3 is given with its conserved first and last residue. A D gene is named only where the DNA matches it firmly. Not all rows give a size; the values are once, few, many and, for expanded clones, a class.

NA | TRBJ2-1 | TRBV4-1 | few | TGCGCCAGCAGCCCCACCGGGGCCCGAAGCTCCTACAATGAGCAGTTCTTC | CASSPTGARSSYNEQFF
TRBD1 | TRBJ2-1 | TRBV4-3 | many | TGCGCCAGCAGCCAAGGGACCTGGCGGACAGGGAATGAGCAGTTCTTC | CASSQGTWRTGNEQFF
NA | TRBJ2-2 | TRBV5-1 | many | TGCGCCAGCAGCTTAGGACCAGGGTGGAACACCGGGGAGCTGTTTTTT | CASSLGPGWNTGELFF
NA | TRBJ1-6 | TRBV12-3/TRBV12-4 | many | TGTGCCAGCAGTTTACGGGGGCGCGGCGATTCACCCCTCCACTTT | CASSLRGRGDSPLHF
NA | TRBJ1-1 | TRBV18 | few | TGTGCCAGCTCGTGGCAGTCCGGGAACACTGAAGCTTTCTTT | CASSWQSGNTEAFF
NA | TRBJ1-5 | TRBV6-6 | NA | TGTGCCAGCAGTTATGAGTTACAGCCCCAGCATTTT | CASSYELQPQHF
NA | TRBJ2-3 | TRBV20-1 | many | TGCAGTGCTAGAATTGACGATACGCAGTATTTT | CSARIDDTQYF
NA | TRBJ2-7 | TRBV28 | many | TGTGCCAGCAGTCCCCAAGGATTTAACTACGAGCAGTACTTC | CASSPQGFNYEQYF
NA | TRBJ2-2 | TRBV7-9 | many | TGTGCCAGCAGCTTAGTAGAAGGGAACACCGGGGAGCTGTTTTTT | CASSLVEGNTGELFF
NA | TRBJ1-6 | TRBV2 | few | TGTGCCAGCAGGGGCTCCTATAATTCACCCCTCCACTTT | CASRGSYNSPLHF
NA | TRBJ1-3 | TRBV7-2 | NA | TGTGCCAGCAGCTTATTCGGGGGCCGCCCTGGAAACACCATATATTTT | CASSLFGGRPGNTIYF
NA | TRBJ1-5 | TRBV7-2 | many | TGTGCCAGCAGCCCAGGGCCGGGGGGGAGGCAGCCCCAGCATTTT | CASSPGPGGRQPQHF
NA | TRBJ2-5 | TRBV6-6 | many | TGTGCCAGCAGCCCCGGCACAGGGACTGTTTTGAAGACCCAGTACTTC | CASSPGTGTVLKTQYF
TRBD2 | TRBJ2-2 | TRBV7-6 | NA | TGTGCCAGCAGCTCGAGGACTAGCGGGGGGCGCAACACCGGGGAGCTGTTTTTT | CASSSRTSGGRNTGELFF
NA | TRBJ1-3 | TRBV12-3/TRBV12-4 | many | TGTGCCAGCAGAAGGATGAGTGGGAGCTCTGGAAACACCATATATTTT | CASRRMSGSSGNTIYF
NA | TRBJ1-4 | TRBV7-2 | many | TGTGCCAGCAGCTTAGCGGGGACTAATGAAAAACTGTTTTTT | CASSLAGTNEKLFF
NA | TRBJ1-1 | TRBV27 | many | TGTGCCAGCAGTTTGACTAGGAACACTGAAGCTTTCTTT | CASSLTRNTEAFF
TRBD1 | TRBJ2-5 | TRBV15 | many | TGTGCCACCAGCACGACAGGGGCCCCACTCGAGACCCAGTACTTC | CATSTTGAPLETQYF
NA | TRBJ2-7 | TRBV4-3 | many | TGCGCCAGCAGCCAGGATCGGGCGGTCGAGCAGTACTTC | CASSQDRAVEQYF
NA | TRBJ2-7 | TRBV12-3/TRBV12-4 | NA | TGTGCCAGCAGTACCACCAGGGGATATGTAGACGAGCAGTACTTC | CASSTTRGYVDEQYF
TRBD1 | TRBJ1-1 | TRBV11-2 | many | TGTGCCAGCAGCCCAAGGGCGAGACAGGGCCACAGGGGCACTGAAGCTTTCTTT | CASSPRARQGHRGTEAFF
NA | TRBJ2-5 | TRBV5-1 | few | TGCGCCAGCAGCTTGGGCCCCGTAGGTGGGGAGACCCAGTACTTC | CASSLGPVGGETQYF
TRBD2 | TRBJ2-3 | TRBV20-1 | many | TGCAGTGCTCGGGGGGACACAGATACGCAGTATTTT | CSARGDTDTQYF
NA | TRBJ2-7 | TRBV7-9 | many | TGTGCCAGCTCCCTCGGACCGTCCTACGAGCAGTACTTC | CASSLGPSYEQYF
TRBD1 | TRBJ1-1 | TRBV3-1 | many | TGTGCCAGCAGCAAGGGGGCAGGGCTGAAGAGCACTGAAGCTTTCTTT | CASSKGAGLKSTEAFF
NA | TRBJ1-2 | TRBV5-1 | NA | TGCGCCAGCAGCTTTGCGGTGGCCGGCTATGGCTACACCTTC | CASSFAVAGYGYTF
NA | TRBJ2-4 | TRBV7-6 | NA | TGTGCCAGCGGCGGACTGGAAAACATTCAGTACTTC | CASGGLENIQYF
TRBD2 | TRBJ2-5 | TRBV5-1 | many | TGCGCCAGCAGCACCTCGACGGGGGAGGGGACCCAGTACTTC | CASSTSTGEGTQYF
TRBD1 | TRBJ1-4 | TRBV20-1 | many | TGCAGTGCTAGGGGGACAGGGAAACTGTTTTTT | CSARGTGKLFF
NA | TRBJ2-5 | TRBV29-1 | NA | TGCAGCGTTGAAGACTTGGAGACCCAGTACTTC | CSVEDLETQYF
NA | TRBJ2-2 | TRBV5-1 | many | TGCGCCAGCAGCTTGGTGGACTTGAACACCGGGGAGCTGTTTTTT | CASSLVDLNTGELFF
NA | TRBJ2-1 | TRBV28 | many | TGTGCCAGCAGTTTGTCGGCGGGAAGCTCCTACAATGAGCAGTTCTTC | CASSLSAGSSYNEQFF
NA | TRBJ2-3 | TRBV18 | NA | TGTGCCAGCTCACCACGGGCGGGGAGCACAGATACGCAGTATTTT | CASSPRAGSTDTQYF
TRBD2 | TRBJ2-3 | TRBV9 | few | TGTGCCAGCAGCGCGATAGCGGGGGGCTCCTCCCGTACGCAGTATTTT | CASSAIAGGSSRTQYF
NA | TRBJ2-6 | TRBV5-1 | many | TGCGCCAGCAGCTTAATCCTCTCTGGGGCCAACGTCCTGACTTTC | CASSLILSGANVLTF
NA | TRBJ1-6 | TRBV5-1 | many | TGCGCCAGCAGCCCGGACGGGGGTGGTTCACCCCTCCACTTT | CASSPDGGGSPLHF
NA | TRBJ1-1 | TRBV6-2/TRBV6-3 | many | TGTGCCAGCAGACCCGAACCAAACACTGAAGCTTTCTTT | CASRPEPNTEAFF
NA | TRBJ2-3 | TRBV20-1 | NA | TGCAGTGCTAGATGGGGAGGAGCGGCAGATACGCAGTATTTT | CSARWGGAADTQYF
NA | TRBJ2-3 | TRBV6-6 | NA | TGTGCCAGCATCAACCAATTTCCTGGATCGCAGTATTTT | CASINQFPGSQYF
NA | TRBJ1-4 | TRBV7-9 | NA | TGTGCCAGCAGCTTAGTGACGAGAGAAAAACTGTTTTTT | CASSLVTREKLFF
NA | TRBJ1-1 | TRBV29-1 | few | TGCAGCGTTGGAAGGCAGGATAGGGGTATAGCTTTCTTT | CSVGRQDRGIAFF
TRBD1 | TRBJ1-3 | TRBV2 | NA | TGTGCCAGCAGAAGACAGGGGACCACCATATATTTT | CASRRQGTTIYF
NA | TRBJ1-3 | TRBV3-1 | few | TGTGCCAGCAGCCAAGATCGGCGGGGGGTTACAGGAAACACCATATATTTT | CASSQDRRGVTGNTIYF
TRBD2 | TRBJ2-5 | TRBV7-2 | many | TGTGCCAGCAGCATGCGGGGGGCTATGACTAAAGAGACCCAGTACTTC | CASSMRGAMTKETQYF
TRBD1 | TRBJ2-7 | TRBV12-3/TRBV12-4 | many | TGTGCCAGCAGTTTAAAGCGTAGACAGGGACGCCCTTACGAGCAGTACTTC | CASSLKRRQGRPYEQYF
NA | TRBJ2-1 | TRBV11-2 | many | TGTGCCAGCAGCTCCCCACGGGGGGCCTCCTACAATGAGCAGTTCTTC | CASSSPRGASYNEQFF
NA | TRBJ2-1 | TRBV2 | NA | TGTGCCAGCATGCGGGGCAATGAGCAGTTCTTC | CASMRGNEQFF
NA | TRBJ2-3 | TRBV7-2 | many | TGTGCCAGCAGCTTAACCGGCACCATAGATACGCAGTATTTT | CASSLTGTIDTQYF
NA | TRBJ1-2 | TRBV6-5 | many | TGTGCCAGCAGTTACGCGGGGGCTGACTATGGCTACACCTTC | CASSYAGADYGYTF
NA | TRBJ2-6 | TRBV20-1 | many | TGCAGTGCTATAGGGGGTGCCGGGGCCAACGTCCTGACTTTC | CSAIGGAGANVLTF
NA | TRBJ1-4 | TRBV5-1 | few | TGCGCCAGCAGCTTGGGACAGGCTAATGAAAAACTGTTTTTT | CASSLGQANEKLFF
NA | TRBJ1-1 | TRBV6-2/TRBV6-3 | many | TGTGCCAGCAGTTACTCAGGGGGAATCGTCACTGAAGCTTTCTTT | CASSYSGGIVTEAFF
TRBD1 | TRBJ2-7 | TRBV15 | NA | TGTGCCACCAGAGGGACAGGGCGCTCCTACGAGCAGTACTTC | CATRGTGRSYEQYF
NA | TRBJ2-3 | TRBV7-2 | many | TGTGCCAGCAGCTTAAATTTCGGGCGTTCGGATACGCAGTATTTT | CASSLNFGRSDTQYF
TRBD2 | TRBJ2-3 | TRBV20-1 | many | TGCAGTGCTTTCATGACAGGATCGCTAGCGGGTCCCCCAGATACGCAGTATTTT | CSAFMTGSLAGPPDTQYF
TRBD1 | TRBJ1-2 | TRBV5-5 | many | TGTGCCAGCAGACCGGGGACAGCCCCGTTGGAAGGCTACACCTTC | CASRPGTAPLEGYTF
TRBD1 | TRBJ2-1 | TRBV27 | NA | TGTGCCAGCCGACAGGGTAGGGCCCATGAGCAGTTCTTC | CASRQGRAHEQFF
TRBD1 | TRBJ2-7 | TRBV5-1 | many | TGCGCCAGCAGCCCGGCCGGGACAGCAATACGGGAGCAGTACTTC | CASSPAGTAIREQYF